A single sample is the source of the 9 T cell receptor beta chains below, sequenced in a study of identical twins (dated by TCRdb to between 2015 and 2016). Libraries were built with 5' RACE. The listed sequencing device is Illumina HiSeq 2000. TCRdb took the public reads, trimmed them with fastp at Q25, ran MiXCR for clone calling and kept in-frame beta chains. Under each unique CDR3 protein, matching rows form one entry showing the most common genes and DNA. For this sample there are about 100,000 distinct CDR3 sequences; 5.9% appear just once. Clones ranked in the top ten supply about 12% of the sample. What was sequenced was memory T cells sorted from blood. The sample's cell subset or site label, decoded: CD45RO+ enriched T cells. These receptor sequences come from a woman between 50 and 59 years old in good health.

The chain is built from TRBV3-1 and TRBJ2-2, with D tentatively TRBD2 (6 bases). The CDR3 is 16 amino acids. Trimming removed 5 bases at V and 4 bases at J, with 17 bases between. CDR1 is LGHDT and CDR2 is YNNKEL in the germline V gene (reference sequence). CDR3 amino acids: CASSGSGWVGTGELFF. The CDR3 nucleotides read TGTGCCAGCAGCGGGAGCGGGTGGGTCGGCACCGGGGAGCTGTTTTTT. Full variable domain (rest looked up from reference TRBV3-1 and TRBJ2-2): DTAVSQTPKYLVTQMGNDKSIKCEQNLGHDTMYWYKQDSKKFLKIMFSYNNKELIINETVPNRFSPKSPDKAHLNLHINSLELGDSAVYFCASSGSGWVGTGELFFGEGSRLTVL.

The chain links TRBV4-2 to TRBJ2-3; 7 bases agree with TRBD2. Unmatched junction bases numbered 4, after V lost 1 base and J lost 0 bases. The CDR3 extends over 16 amino acids. Germline CDR1 and CDR2: LGHNA and YNFKEQ. The CDR3 DNA reads TGTGCCAGCAGCCAAGGTGCTAGCGGAAGCACAGATACGCAGTATTTT. Its protein product is CASSQGASGSTDTQYF.

The chain has TRBV5-5 and TRBJ2-7; TRBD2 aligns across 8 bases. Germline V gives CDR1 SGHKS, CDR2 YYEKEE (reference sequence). V was clipped by 4 bases and J by 0 bases; unmatched bases: 6. The CDR3 length is 15 residues. The CDR3 is CASSPGGGSSYEQYV. CDR3 in DNA: TGTGCCAGCAGCCCCGGGGGGGGGAGCTCCTACGAGCAGTACGTC.

This clonotype occurred many times. V gene TRBV12-3 or TRBV12-4 combines with J gene TRBJ2-1, with unresolved D. V was clipped by 1 base and J by 0 bases, with 4 bases between them. This CDR3 is built from 14 residues. The CDR3 DNA sequence: TGTGCCAGCAGTTTAGGGGGCTCCTACAATGAGCAGTTCTTC. Protein sequence: CASSLGGSYNEQFF.

This clonotype appeared many times. Written as DNA, the CDR3 is TGTGCCAGCAGTCCGACTAGCGGGAGTAATACGCAGTATTTT. Protein product: CASSPTSGSNTQYF. The V call is TRBV12-3 or TRBV12-4, the J call TRBJ2-3; 12 positions match TRBD2. J was trimmed by 7 bases and V by 5 bases; bases with no gene match: 4. This CDR3 has 14 residues.

This clonotype was found a few times. The genes are TRBV7-9 and TRBJ2-3; no clear D gene. Trimming pared 4 bases from V and 6 bases from J, leaving 17 bases between. Germline-derived CDR1 and CDR2 are SEHNR and FQNEAQ (reference sequence). This CDR3 has 15 amino acids. CDR3 amino acids: CASSSPRFGLDTQYF. In nucleotides, the CDR3 is TGTGCCAGCAGCTCGCCAAGGTTCGGGTTGGATACGCAGTATTTT.

This clonotype was picked up many times. This chain joins TRBV20-1 and TRBJ2-1; tentatively, D is TRBD2 (6 bases). Trimming took 1 base from V and 5 from J, leaving 9 bases between them. CDR1 is DFQATT and CDR2 is SNEGSKA in the germline V gene (reference sequence). CDR3 length: 13 residues. CDR3 amino acids: CSARGTGDNEQFF. The DNA for the CDR3 is TGCAGTGCTAGAGGAACGGGGGACAATGAGCAGTTCTTC.

This clonotype was seen many times. The chain employs TRBV6-1 and TRBJ2-2, with D perhaps matching TRBD1 or TRBD2 (5 bases each). Germline-derived CDR1 and CDR2 are MNHNS and SASEGT. The CDR3 extends over 13 amino acids. The V end lost 11 bases, the J end lost 14 bases, and 24 bases lay between the germline ends. In nucleotides, the CDR3 is TGTGCCTCAACCAGACCGGAGACCGGGGCTCTGTTTTTT. This sequence encodes CASTRPETGALFF.

This clonotype was recorded a few times. V and J are TRBV11-3 and TRBJ2-7; D uncertain. Germline V gene lookup returns CDR1 SGHNT and CDR2 YENEEA. The germline V and J ends were trimmed by 2 bases and 0 bases, with 11 bases remaining between them. This CDR3 contains 15 residues. The CDR3 region has the DNA TGTGCCAGCAGCTTACGACGGAAAAGCTCCTACGAGCAGTACTTC. It is translated as CASSLRRKSSYEQYF.